These 16 T cell receptor beta chains were all obtained from the same sample, sequenced in a study of early T cells in non-severe SARS-CoV-2 infection. TCRdb ran MiXCR on the 5' RACE reads and lists one entry per CDR3 protein. Among about 42,000 distinct CDR3 sequences listed, 7% to 7.5% were seen once. What was sequenced was whole blood. Receptor source: an adult who was a healthcare worker with PCR-confirmed SARS-CoV-2 infection or an uninfected control (not recorded which).

This clonotype has a count of ten or more. V is TRBV12-5 and J is TRBJ2-3, with 7 positions matching TRBD2. Germline lookup yields CDR1 LGHNT and CDR2 FRNRAP. Unmatched junction bases numbered 3, after V lost 3 bases and J lost 3 bases. The CDR3 loop spans 14 amino acids. The CDR3, as DNA: TGTGCTAGTGGTTTAAGCGGGGTGACAGATACGCAGTATTTT. It codes for CASGLSGVTDTQYF.

There are many counts of this clonotype. The V call is TRBV7-9, the J call TRBJ2-2; possible D gene TRBD1, 6 bases. In germline, CDR1 is SEHNR, CDR2 FQNEAQ (reference sequence). V gave up 4 bases and J gave up 1 base, with 19 bases separating them. This CDR3 is 18 amino acids long. This CDR3 is CASSSGSRGTQNTGELFF. The CDR3 DNA reads as TGTGCCAGCAGCTCGGGGTCCAGGGGCACCCAGAACACCGGGGAGCTGTTTTTT. Based on the CDR3 plus reference TRBV7-9 and TRBJ2-2, the full variable domain is DTGVSQNPRHKITKRGQNVTFRCDPISEHNRLYWYRQTLGQGPEFLTYFQNEAQLEKSRLLSDRFSAERPKGSFSTLEIQRTEQGDSAMYLCASSSGSRGTQNTGELFFGEGSRLTVL.

This clonotype has a count of ten or more. The V call is TRBV4-2, the J call TRBJ1-1, with no clear D. The CDR3 loop spans 14 amino acids. V gave up 1 base and J gave up 0 bases, with 6 bases separating them. Looked up from germline, CDR1 is LGHNA and CDR2 is YNFKEQ. The CDR3 nucleotides read TGTGCCAGCAGCCAAGTCAGGATGAACACTGAAGCTTTCTTT. Protein sequence: CASSQVRMNTEAFF.

Ten or more counts support this clonotype. The chain links TRBV5-1 to TRBJ2-5; 13 bases agree with TRBD2. V gave up 3 bases and J gave up 5 bases; unmatched junction bases: 10. Per the germline V gene, CDR1 is SGHRS and CDR2 is YFSETQ. The CDR3 contains 17 residues. Written as DNA, the CDR3 is TGCGCCAGCAGCTCGGGACTAGCGGGGCCCGAAGTGGAGACCCAGTACTTC. Protein product: CASSSGLAGPEVETQYF.

This clonotype was detected ten times or more. The V call is TRBV11-2, the J call TRBJ1-6; possible D gene TRBD1, 6 bases. CDR1 is SGHAT, CDR2 FQNNGV, per germline. This CDR3 contains 15 residues. V shed 1 base and J shed 7 bases, with 11 bases lying between them. This chain's CDR3 is CASSLAGGANSPLHF. DNA of the CDR3: TGTGCCAGCAGCTTAGCCGGGGGCGCAAATTCACCCCTCCACTTT. Full variable domain (remainder filled in from reference TRBV11-2 and TRBJ1-6): EAGVAQSPRYKIIEKRQSVAFWCNPISGHATLYWYQQILGQGPKLLIQFQNNGVVDDSQLPKDRFSAERLKGVDSTLKIQPAKLEDSAVYLCASSLAGGANSPLHFGNGTRLTVT.

The chain joins TRBV7-9 to TRBJ1-1; D gene uncertain. V shed 1 base and J shed 4 bases, with 13 bases lying between them. This CDR3 contains 15 residues. Germline V gives CDR1 SEHNR, CDR2 FQNEAQ (reference sequence). This chain's CDR3 is CASSLGGIGSTEAFF. In DNA form, the CDR3 reads TGTGCCAGCAGCTTAGGGGGAATTGGGTCCACTGAAGCTTTCTTT.

The rearrangement joins TRBV20-1 to TRBJ1-3; tentatively, D is TRBD1 (6 bases). This CDR3 has 13 amino acids. The germline V gene has CDR1 DFQATT and CDR2 SNEGSKA (reference sequence). The V gene lost 5 bases and the J gene lost 2 bases, with 10 bases spanning the gap. The CDR3: CSAPGATGNTIYF. In DNA form, the CDR3 reads TGCAGTGCTCCGGGGGCCACTGGAAACACCATATATTTT.

In its sample, this clonotype was seen a few times. The chain couples TRBV4-2 to TRBJ1-1; no clear D gene. CDR1 and CDR2 from the germline V gene are LGHNA and YNFKEQ. This CDR3 has 15 residues. V shed 3 bases and J shed 0 bases, with 11 bases lying between them. The CDR3 loop is CASSHQGRVNTEAFF. The CDR3, as DNA: TGTGCCAGCAGCCATCAAGGACGGGTGAACACTGAAGCTTTCTTT.

The J gene is TRBJ2-5, the V gene TRBV12-3 or TRBV12-4; weak D call: TRBD1 (6 bases). The CDR3 is 20 residues long. The germline V and J ends were trimmed by 4 bases and 1 base, with 28 bases remaining between them. The CDR3 spells CASSSLRPTGGIDVQETQYF. CDR3 in DNA: TGTGCCAGCAGTTCTCTTCGACCGACAGGAGGAATAGATGTCCAAGAGACCCAGTACTTC.

The V and J genes are TRBV10-2 and TRBJ2-4, with D tentatively TRBD1 (5 bases). CDR1 is WSHSY, CDR2 SAAADI, per germline. The CDR3 spans 15 residues. The ends were cut back, 2 bases at V and 0 bases at J, with 8 bases in the middle. Here the CDR3 DNA reads TGCGCCAGCAGTGAGCAAACAGGAGCCAAAAACATTCAGTACTTC. Encoded protein: CASSEQTGAKNIQYF.

This clonotype was recorded a few times. The chain is built from TRBV27 and TRBJ2-5; D is unresolved. CDR3 length: 12 amino acids. V lost 4 bases to trimming and J lost 5 bases, with 8 bases between them. Germline V gene data show CDR1 as MNHEY and CDR2 as SMNVEV (reference sequence). The CDR3 spells CASSSYGETQYF. The CDR3 nucleotides read TGTGCCAGCAGTTCATACGGGGAGACCCAGTACTTC.

By proportion, this clonotype is medium-sized (0.01 to 0.1%). The chain has TRBV21-1 and TRBJ2-7; no DNA check was done on the table's D call, TRBD1. TRBV21-1 is annotated as a pseudogene. The CDR3 is 16 amino acids. CDR3 protein: CASSNSRGALSYEQYF. As DNA, the CDR3 is TGTGCCAGCAGCAACTCCAGGGGGGCCCTCTCCTACGAGCAGTACTTC.

This clonotype has at least ten counts. The rearrangement uses TRBV2 and TRBJ2-2; D might be TRBD2 (6 bases). Between the trimmed V and J ends, which lost 5 bases and 6 bases, there was a span of 19 bases. Germline-derived CDR1 and CDR2 are SNHLY and FYNNEI. The CDR3 contains 16 residues. CDR3 residues: CASSYSGTPLPGELFF. The CDR3 nucleotides read TGTGCCAGCAGTTACTCCGGGACTCCCCTCCCCGGGGAGCTGTTTTTT.

The chain combines TRBV10-2 with TRBJ2-2, with 10 bases lining up with TRBD2. The CDR3 consists of 13 residues. V gave up 9 bases and J gave up 6 bases; unmatched junction bases: 4. Germline V gene sequence: CDR1 WSHSY, CDR2 SAAADI. The CDR3 reads CASGTSVSGELFF. CDR3 bases: TGCGCCAGTGGGACTAGCGTTTCCGGGGAGCTGTTTTTT.

This clonotype was seen a handful of times. The V call is TRBV20-1, the J call TRBJ2-7; no clear D. Trimming pared 3 bases from V and 5 bases from J, leaving 8 bases between. Germline lookup yields CDR1 DFQATT and CDR2 SNEGSKA (reference sequence). This CDR3 comprises 11 residues. CDR3 in amino acids: CSASNPHEQYF. DNA for the CDR3: TGCAGTGCTAGTAACCCCCACGAGCAGTACTTC.

This clonotype appeared many times. DNA for the CDR3: TGTGCCAGCATAAGGGACGAGCAGTACTTC. Protein sequence: CASIRDEQYF. The V gene is TRBV2, the J gene TRBJ2-7, with D unresolved. The CDR3 is made up of 10 amino acids. Germline V gene sequence: CDR1 SNHLY, CDR2 FYNNEI. The germline V and J ends were trimmed by 7 bases and 5 bases, with 6 bases remaining between them.